This entry concerns a single TCR beta chain. Its antigen remains unidentified. TCRdb used MiXCR to reprocess the 5' RACE reads, holding one entry per CDR3 protein. The sample contains hundreds of thousands of distinct CDR3 sequences, more than 15% of which appear only once. This entry comes from a study of T-cell memory formation after mild COVID-19. For the study at large: Clusters of TCRs were largely donor specific.

Study conclusions and caveats: The study found balanced CD4/CD8 in clones contracting day 15 to 85 and a CD4+ lean in later expanders.

Germline loops: CDR1 MDHEN, CDR2 SYDVKM. The V gene lost 2 bases and the J gene lost 2 bases, with 12 bases spanning the gap. CDR3 length equals 15 residues. Specimen: PBMCs or a T cell subset sorted from them (not recorded which). The receptor comes from a man aged 18 to 30 who had mild COVID-19 (a few samples of this study predate the infection). Cell type and time point are not known. The chain couples TRBV28 to TRBJ1-2; no clear D gene. CDR3 coding DNA: TGTGCCAGCAGTTTAGGTTCAAGGCGAAACTATGGCTACACCTTC. Protein: CASSLGSRRNYGYTF.